This T cell receptor beta chain appears in the sequencing data of a study of cytomegalovirus exposure and HLA in healthy donors. Study conclusions and caveats: The investigators catalogued 164 TCR beta chains as cytomegalovirus-associated.

All the people who gave samples were healthy bone marrow donors. J gave up 3 bases and V 8 bases, and 9 bases lay outside the gene matches. This CDR3 is 15 amino acids long. Germline CDR1 reads SNHLY; CDR2 reads FYNNEI. Primers for the PCR totalled 60 Vbeta and 13 Jbeta. TCRdb's copy holds only in-frame clones and misses some; the assay was immunoSEQ multiplex PCR. The sample holds some 140,000 clones. Note on this clone: Its specificity is not known.

The chain uses TRBV2 and TRBJ1-5; TRBD1 matches 8 bases. Sequencing was performed on PBMCs. The sequence was obtained from a woman aged 60-75 years in good health and CMV-seronegative. The CDR3 sequence is CASVQGAFTNQPQHF. CDR3 coding DNA: TGTGCCAGCGTGCAGGGGGCTTTTACCAATCAGCCCCAGCATTTT.